The source of this T cell receptor (beta chain) is a study of identical twins. CDR1 is DFQATT and CDR2 is SNEGSKA in the germline V gene (reference sequence). This CDR3 comprises 14 residues. The germline V and J ends were trimmed by 6 bases and 5 bases, with 18 bases remaining between them. MiXCR, run by TCRdb on the 5' RACE reads, gives a single entry per CDR3 protein. The sample contains hundreds of thousands of distinct CDR3 sequences, approximately 6% of which appear only once. This clonotype was counted only a few times. The TCR originated in a man aged 18 to 30 in good health. The sequencing input was naive T cells sorted from blood. The gene calls are TRBV20-1 and TRBJ2-3; either TRBD1 or TRBD2 may fit D (6 bases each). In DNA form, the CDR3 reads TGCAGTGCCACTAGGCCCGGAGGGGGAGATACGCAGTATTTT. Translating gives CSATRPGGGDTQYF.